The rows below give T cell receptor beta chains drawn from one sample of a study of cytomegalovirus exposure and HLA in healthy donors. The table came from immunoSEQ multiplex PCR; TCRdb's copy has only in-frame clones and leaves some out. This table has roughly 100,000 clones, around 80% appearing once. The source material was PBMCs. Receptors were obtained from a man between 35 and 55 years old in good health and CMV-seronegative. CDR3s include the opening cysteine and the closing phenylalanine or tryptophan. Fields, in order: D gene, V gene, J gene, clone size, CDR3 DNA, CDR3 protein. The D gene is left open where the match is weak. A clone size is listed for some rows: how often the clone was seen (once, few, many), or a class if it is expanded.

TRBD2	TRBV28	TRBJ2-1	once	TGTGCCAGCAATCTGTCCCGGACTAGCGGTCGAGGGGTTGAGCAGTTCTTC	CASNLSRTSGRGVEQFF
-	TRBV7-8	TRBJ1-1	-	TGTGCCAGCAGCCTAGGACAGTGGGTTTGGTCTGAAGCTTTCTTT	CASSLGQWVWSEAFF
-	TRBV5-1	TRBJ1-1	few	TGCGCCAGCAGCTTGTGGAGGGTCGAGAACACTGAAGCTTTCTTT	CASSLWRVENTEAFF
-	TRBV28	TRBJ2-7	-	TGTGCCAGCGGGAGCTACGAGCAGTACTTC	CASGSYEQYF
-	TRBV7-6	TRBJ2-7	-	TGTGCCAGCAGCTTAGCGCCCCCAAGAGGGCACCGAGCGTCCTACGAGCAGTACTTC	CASSLAPPRGHRASYEQYF
-	TRBV2	TRBJ2-1	-	TGTGCCAGCAGCGGAGAAGGGGTTGTTGGGGAGCAGTTCTTC	CASSGEGVVGEQFF
-	TRBV5-1	TRBJ1-4	-	TGCGCCAGCAGCTTGGGGGAGATCACCCGGAATGAAAAACTGTTTTTT	CASSLGEITRNEKLFF
TRBD1	TRBV19	TRBJ2-2	-	TGTGCCAGTACCCTTGACAGGGGTGCGAACACCGGGGAGCTGTTTTTT	CASTLDRGANTGELFF
TRBD2	TRBV7-9	TRBJ2-1	-	TGTGCCAGCAGCTTATCAGCGGGGACCAGTGAGCAGTTCTTC	CASSLSAGTSEQFF
TRBD2	TRBV25-1	TRBJ2-4	-	TGTGCCAGCACCACCCCAGCGGGGCTCCCTTCTAGAGTTCAGTACTTC	CASTTPAGLPSRVQYF
-	TRBV5-8	TRBJ2-3	-	TGTGCCAGCAGCTTCGAGGCGGGGGCCTCAGATACGCAGTATTTT	CASSFEAGASDTQYF
-	TRBV6-5	TRBJ2-3	few	TGTGCCAGCAGTTATTCCTATTCAGATACGCAGTATTTT	CASSYSYSDTQYF
TRBD1	TRBV27	TRBJ1-2	-	TGTGCCAGCAGTTTATCGACAGGGTACGGCTACACCTTC	CASSLSTGYGYTF
-	TRBV4-1	TRBJ1-1	-	TGCGCCAGCAGTCGTTACGGTGCGTCGAACACTGAAGCTTTCTTT	CASSRYGASNTEAFF
-	TRBV6-6	TRBJ2-7	few	TGTGCCAGCAGCCTGGTCCCGTACGAGCAGTACTTC	CASSLVPYEQYF
-	TRBV9	TRBJ1-1	-	TGTGCCAGCAGCAAATACACGGACTACACTGAAGCTTTCTTT	CASSKYTDYTEAFF
TRBD1	TRBV2	TRBJ1-2	-	TGTGCCAGCAGTGAAGGGACAGGGGTGACTAACTATGGCTACACCTTC	CASSEGTGVTNYGYTF
TRBD2	TRBV14	TRBJ2-1	-	TGTGCCAGCAGCCCGCCACCTAGCGGGGGGCACAATGAGCAGTTCTTC	CASSPPPSGGHNEQFF
TRBD2	TRBV10-2	TRBJ2-5	once	TGCGCCAGCAGTGAGCCCGGGACTAGTGGAGAGACCCAGTACTTC	CASSEPGTSGETQYF
TRBD2	TRBV2	TRBJ2-1	-	TGTGCCAGCAACAGAGGGCTAGCGGGACATGAGCAGTTCTTC	CASNRGLAGHEQFF
TRBD1	TRBV2	TRBJ1-5	-	TGTGCCAGCAGCGCGGGACAGTATTCCCCCAATCAGCCCCAGCATTTT	CASSAGQYSPNQPQHF
-	TRBV18	TRBJ1-4	-	TGTGCCAGCTCACCTTCCGGGACATCGGATGAAAAACTGTTTTTT	CASSPSGTSDEKLFF
-	TRBV5-1	TRBJ2-2	-	TGCGCCAGCAGCTTGGGTCAGGTCACCGGGGAGCTGTTTTTT	CASSLGQVTGELFF
TRBD1	TRBV5-1	TRBJ1-3	once	TGCGCCAGCAGCTTAGACGGGACAGGGTCTGGAAACACCATATATTTT	CASSLDGTGSGNTIYF
TRBD1	TRBV27	TRBJ1-1	-	TGTGCCAGCAGTTTGACGACAGGGGGCACTGAAGCTTTCTTT	CASSLTTGGTEAFF
TRBD1	TRBV7-2	TRBJ2-1	-	TGTGCCAGCAGCTTATCACCCGGGACAGGGTTCAATGAGCAGTTCTTC	CASSLSPGTGFNEQFF
-	TRBV7-9	TRBJ2-2	-	TGTGCCAGCAGCTTAGAGGGGCGGCGAACCGGGGAGCTGTTTTTT	CASSLEGRRTGELFF
-	TRBV7-2	TRBJ2-7	-	TGTGCCAGCAGCCCCGGCGGGGGCGCGCGGGAGCAGTACTTC	CASSPGGGAREQYF
TRBD2	TRBV5-1	TRBJ2-1	-	TGCGCCAGCAGCCAAACTAGCGGGGGGGCTTATGAGCAGTTCTTC	CASSQTSGGAYEQFF
-	TRBV10-3	TRBJ2-3	-	TGTGCCATCAAGGACCCCGGAGGGACAGATACGCAGTATTTT	CAIKDPGGTDTQYF
-	TRBV7-2	TRBJ1-3	few	TGTGCCAGCAGCTTAGGGAGTTCTGGAAACACCATATATTTT	CASSLGSSGNTIYF
-	TRBV4-1	TRBJ1-2	-	TGCGCCAGCAGCCAGCCGTCGCGCCCCGAAGGCTACACCTTC	CASSQPSRPEGYTF
-	TRBV11-2	TRBJ2-4	once	TGTGCCAGCAGCTTAGATCTTTCCCTAAACATTCAGTACTTC	CASSLDLSLNIQYF
-	TRBV19	TRBJ1-2	-	TGTGCCAGTAGTATCCTAGGCGGAGCAGACTATGGCTACACCTTC	CASSILGGADYGYTF
TRBD2	TRBV6-5	TRBJ2-1	few	TGTGCCAGCAGTTTAACTAGCGGGGGGCACAATGAGCAGTTCTTC	CASSLTSGGHNEQFF
TRBD2	TRBV5-1	TRBJ2-3	-	TGCGCCAGCAGCCCTCTAGCGGGGGGGAGCACAGATACGCAGTATTTT	CASSPLAGGSTDTQYF
TRBD2	TRBV6-4	TRBJ2-1	-	TGTGCCAGCAGCCAGAACCGGGGGGATGAGCAGTTCTTC	CASSQNRGDEQFF
TRBD1	TRBV5-1	TRBJ1-1	-	TGCGCCAGCAGATCTGGGGACAGCCTGAACACTGAAGCTTTCTTT	CASRSGDSLNTEAFF
TRBD2	TRBV5-1	TRBJ2-5	-	TGCGCCAGCAGCCGCCCCAGCGGGGGGGCCCTAGAGACCCAGTACTTC	CASSRPSGGALETQYF
TRBD1	TRBV5-1	TRBJ2-3	-	TGCGCCAGCAGCTTGGGTCCGACAGGGTCCACAGATACGCAGTATTTT	CASSLGPTGSTDTQYF
-	TRBV19	TRBJ1-1	-	TGTGCCTTCGGGAGGACAGTAGAAGCTTTCTTT	CAFGRTVEAFF
TRBD1	TRBV2	TRBJ2-1	once	TGTGCCAGCAGTGAAATGAGACAGGGGGCCGGGCCCTTTTCTCAAGGGCAGTTCTTC	CASSEMRQGAGPFSQGQFF
TRBD2	TRBV5-1	TRBJ2-2	-	TGCGCCAGCAGCGTATCTAGCGGGAACACCGGGGAGCTGTTTTTT	CASSVSSGNTGELFF
TRBD1	TRBV4-1	TRBJ1-6	few	TGCGCCAGCAGCCCACAGGGGGCGGGTAGGGCCCTCCACTTT	CASSPQGAGRALHF
-	TRBV6-1	TRBJ1-5	-	TGTGCCAGCAGTGAATTTCTGGCAGGGGCTGACAATCAGCCCCAGCATTTT	CASSEFLAGADNQPQHF
-	TRBV27	TRBJ1-6	-	TGTGCCAGCAGTTTCGTGACGGGGAAGAGCTCCTATAATTCACCCCTCCACTTT	CASSFVTGKSSYNSPLHF
TRBD2	TRBV6-1	TRBJ2-1	-	TGTGCCAGCAGTGTCTACGCTCTGGCGGGGGGGCAAAATGAGCAGTTCTTC	CASSVYALAGGQNEQFF
-	TRBV19	TRBJ1-1	-	TGTGCCAGCCAACAGGGAGGGACTGAAGCTTTCTTT	CASQQGGTEAFF
-	TRBV15	TRBJ1-4	once	TGTGCCACCAGCAGAGATTCGTCAGGGAATGAAAAACTGTTTTTT	CATSRDSSGNEKLFF
-	TRBV7-2	TRBJ1-4	-	TGTGCCAGCAGCTTAGCCCCGGGTCCCACAGAAAAACTGTTTTTT	CASSLAPGPTEKLFF
TRBD1	TRBV2	TRBJ2-7	-	TGTGCCAGCTTTCTAGGGACAGGGAGTAACGAGCAGTACTTC	CASFLGTGSNEQYF
-	TRBV4-1	TRBJ2-1	-	TGCGCCAGCAGCCAAGACACTCGAGGGGGATATCAGGCCTACAATGAGCAGTTCTTC	CASSQDTRGGYQAYNEQFF
-	TRBV5-1	TRBJ2-7	once	TGCGCCAGCAGCCTGGATCTTGTCTACGAGCAGTACTTC	CASSLDLVYEQYF
-	TRBV25-1	TRBJ1-1	-	TGTGCCAGCAGTAGGGGGACGGGTGAAGCTTTCTTT	CASSRGTGEAFF
TRBD1	TRBV6-1	TRBJ1-2	many	TGTGCCAGCAGTGAACTCTTCGGGACAGGTGACCGCTATGGCTACACCTTC	CASSELFGTGDRYGYTF
TRBD1	TRBV29-1	TRBJ2-4	-	TGCAGCGTTGGACAGGGGGAAAACATTCAGTACTTC	CSVGQGENIQYF
-	TRBV9	TRBJ2-7	once	TGTGCCAGCAGCGCTAGGGGTTTTAGCGAGCAGTACTTC	CASSARGFSEQYF
TRBD2	TRBV15	TRBJ2-2	-	TGTGCCACCAGCAGGGGGTTGGGTCCGGGGGGGAACACCGGGGAGCTGTTTTTT	CATSRGLGPGGNTGELFF